This TCR beta chain came from a study of T-cell reconstitution after alpha-beta-depleted transplantation in children. Study-wide results and caveats: Surviving recipient T cells and thymic progenitors accounted for the high day-60 TCRbeta diversity observed in some patients. At around two months after transplant, the alpha-beta T cells were reportedly derived from several hundred expanded clones that came from non-depleted graft cells. When one year had passed after transplant, most T-cell counts and diversity came from newly produced T cells.

A library of TCRbeta sequences, prepared with unique molecular identifiers, was generated. TCRdb used MiXCR to reprocess the PCR reads, holding one entry per CDR3 protein. This table holds about 20,000 distinct CDR3 sequences, over 10% found once. As to this clonotype: The antigen is undetermined.

The sequencing here drew on PBMCs, mostly from graft donor cells, taken 60 days after TCRalphabeta/CD19-depleted stem cell transplant. This receptor was obtained from a female patient aged 2-15 years who had a stem cell transplant for congenital amegakaryocytic thrombocytopenia, so the T cells may come from the graft donor.

CDR3 sequence: CASSSGTAYQETQYF. Written as DNA, the CDR3 is TGCGCCAGCAGCTCCGGGACGGCTTACCAAGAGACCCAGTACTTC. The chain carries TRBV5-1 and TRBJ2-5; possibly TRBD1 or TRBD2 for D (5 bases each). With 3 bases removed from V and 0 bases from J, the gap between germline ends came to 12 bases. In germline, CDR1 is SGHRS, CDR2 YFSETQ. There are 15 residues in the CDR3.